Listed below are T cell receptor beta chains from one sample, sequenced in a study of early T cells in non-severe SARS-CoV-2 infection. TCRdb analysed the 5' RACE reads with MiXCR anew, one entry per CDR3 protein. The profile shows roughly 67,000 distinct CDR3 sequences, approximately 10% of them singletons. The sequenced material came from whole blood. The receptors were gathered from an adult who was a healthcare worker with PCR-confirmed SARS-CoV-2 infection or an uninfected control (not recorded which). Both conserved end residues are part of each CDR3. Fields, in order: J gene, CDR3 length, D gene, V gene, clone size, CDR3 DNA, CDR3 protein. The D gene is left open where the match is weak. Size values are once, few and many counts, or a class for expanded clones, and some rows have none.

TRBJ1-5 15 TRBD1 TRBV20-1 few TGCAGTGGTAGACAGGGCAGAGTTAGCAATCAGCCCCAGCATTTT CSGRQGRVSNQPQHF
TRBJ2-3 20 . TRBV4-1 few TGCGCCAGCAGCCAAGAAGGGAGGACAGGAGCCATTGGAAGCACAGATACGCAGTATTTT CASSQEGRTGAIGSTDTQYF
TRBJ2-7 13 TRBD2 TRBV28 . TGTGCCAGCATCCGACTAGCGGCAGGCGAGCAGTACTTC CASIRLAAGEQYF
TRBJ1-2 13 . TRBV11-2 many TGTGCCAGCAGCTTAGCGACTAACTATGGCTACACCTTC CASSLATNYGYTF
TRBJ2-3 15 TRBD2 TRBV11-2 . TGTGCCAGCAGCTCAGAGCGGGAGAGGCCAGATACGCAGTATTTT CASSSERERPDTQYF
TRBJ2-7 12 TRBD2 TRBV6-1 many TGTGCCAGCAGTGAAAGCGGGGACGAGCAGTACTTC CASSESGDEQYF
TRBJ2-2 14 . TRBV6-6 . TGTGCCAGCAGTTATACGGGGTCCGCCGGGGAGCTGTTTTTT CASSYTGSAGELFF
TRBJ1-2 12 . TRBV30 . TGTGCCTGGAGTGTACTTTGGGGAGGCTACACCTTC CAWSVLWGGYTF
TRBJ2-7 15 TRBD2 TRBV2 many TGTGCCAGCAGTCCAACTAGCGGGAGTTCGGGGGAGCAGTACTTC CASSPTSGSSGEQYF
TRBJ2-3 13 . TRBV5-6 . TGTGCCAGCAGCTTGCGGATATCAGATACGCAGTATTTT CASSLRISDTQYF
TRBJ1-5 15 . TRBV18 . TGTGCCAGCTTACCGTCCGGGTTAAGCAATCAGCCCCAGCATTTT CASLPSGLSNQPQHF
TRBJ2-1 14 . TRBV21-1 few TGTGCCAGCACGCAGGTTACGGGATTCAATGAGCAGTTCTTC CASTQVTGFNEQFF
TRBJ2-7 15 . TRBV7-3 many TGTGCCAGCAGCTTGAGGGACTCACACTCCTACGAGCAGTACTTC CASSLRDSHSYEQYF
TRBJ2-2 14 . TRBV3-1 . TGTGCCAGCACCAAGAGCGAAAACACCGGGGGGCTGTTTTTT CASTKSENTGGLFF
TRBJ2-3 14 TRBD2 TRBV11-2 few TGTGCCAGCAGCCTGGGACTAGGCGCAGATACGCAGTATTTT CASSLGLGADTQYF
TRBJ1-3 14 . TRBV6-1 . TGTGCCAGCAGTGTCCGAGGCTCTGGAAACACCATATATTTT CASSVRGSGNTIYF
TRBJ2-1 13 . TRBV11-2 few TGTGCCAGCAGCTTAGATCCTTTCAATGAGCAGTTCTTC CASSLDPFNEQFF
TRBJ2-1 14 TRBD1 TRBV28 . TGTGCCAGCAGATTGACAGGGGCGCGCGATGAGCAGTTCTTC CASRLTGARDEQFF
TRBJ2-3 14 . TRBV28 many TGTGCCAGCAGTTTGGTGGGGTATGGAGATACGCAGTATTTT CASSLVGYGDTQYF
TRBJ2-7 16 TRBD2 TRBV7-9 few TGTGCCAGCAGCCCAGGGGGACTAGCGGGATCCTACGAGCAGTACTTC CASSPGGLAGSYEQYF
TRBJ2-7 14 . TRBV3-1 many TGTGCCAGCAGCCAAGGGAGCCCTGTCTACGAGCAGTACTTC CASSQGSPVYEQYF
TRBJ1-3 19 . TRBV4-3 few TGCGCCAGCAGCCAAGAGTTATTGCTATGGACCGTCTCTGGAAACACCATATATTTT CASSQELLLWTVSGNTIYF
TRBJ2-2 13 . TRBV4-3 few TGCGCCAGCAGCCACAGCAGCGGCGGGGAGCTGTTTTTT CASSHSSGGELFF
TRBJ1-1 13 . TRBV30 few TGTGCCTGTGCAGGGGAGGTGAACACTGAAGCTTTCTTT CACAGEVNTEAFF
TRBJ2-7 15 TRBD2 TRBV11-2 few TGTGCCAGCAGCTCCATACGGGAGGACTCCTACGAGCAGTACTTC CASSSIREDSYEQYF
TRBJ2-1 14 TRBD2 TRBV27 . TGTGCCAGCAGCCGGCTAGCGGACTACAATGAGCAGTTCTTC CASSRLADYNEQFF
TRBJ1-1 14 . TRBV12-3/TRBV12-4 few TGTGCCAGCAGCTATGGGGCGGTGAACACTGAAGCTTTCTTT CASSYGAVNTEAFF
TRBJ1-5 16 . TRBV6-1 . TGTGCCAGCAGTGAAAGGCAACGAGCAGGGGCTCAGCCCCAGCATTTT CASSERQRAGAQPQHF
TRBJ2-5 13 TRBD1 TRBV20-1 . TGCAGTGCGACCCGTACAGGGGGTGGCCCCCAGTACTTC CSATRTGGGPQYF
TRBJ2-1 15 TRBD1 TRBV28 many TGTGCCAGCAGCCGGACAGGGTCTTCCTACAATGAGCAGTTCTTC CASSRTGSSYNEQFF
TRBJ1-3 16 . TRBV20-1 . TGCAGTGCTATTCCCCTTTCCGCAGGGGACAGAAACACCATATATTTT CSAIPLSAGDRNTIYF
TRBJ2-3 14 TRBD2 TRBV7-2 . TGTGCCAGCAGCCTAGGGACTAGCGCCGATACGCAGTATTTT CASSLGTSADTQYF
TRBJ2-3 14 . TRBV9 . TGTGCCAGCAGCGAACCCGGGAGCACAGATACGCAGTATTTT CASSEPGSTDTQYF
TRBJ2-7 14 . TRBV7-9 . TGTGCCAGCAGCACAGGGACGGGAACCTACGAGCAGTACTTC CASSTGTGTYEQYF
TRBJ2-1 16 . TRBV11-2 . TGTGCCAGCAGCCCCGCCGTTTACAGGGGAGGAGGTGAGCAGTTCTTC CASSPAVYRGGGEQFF
TRBJ2-5 14 TRBD1 TRBV20-1 . TGCAGTGCTAGAGACCGGACAGGGCAAGAGACCCAGTACTTC CSARDRTGQETQYF
TRBJ1-1 14 . TRBV7-9 many TGTGCCAGCAGATACAGCGGGACACTAGGGGAAGCTTTCTTT CASRYSGTLGEAFF
TRBJ2-7 17 TRBD2 TRBV28 many TGTGCCAGCAGCTCTAGACTAGCGGGAGCCGGGTCCTACGAGCAGTACTTC CASSSRLAGAGSYEQYF
TRBJ1-1 13 . TRBV7-9 . TGTGCCAGCAGCCTCACGGTGAACACTGAAGCTTTCTTT CASSLTVNTEAFF
TRBJ2-1 15 . TRBV20-1 few TGCAGTGCTAGGGGCTCGGATATTCGGCACAATGAGCAGTTCTTC CSARGSDIRHNEQFF
TRBJ2-5 15 TRBD1 TRBV24-1 . TGTGCCACCAGTGAACACAGACAGGGGCAAGAGACCCAGTACTTC CATSEHRQGQETQYF
TRBJ2-2 15 . TRBV4-1 many TGCGCCAGCAGCCAAGAGCCAGGGGCCGGCGGGGAGCTGTTTTTT CASSQEPGAGGELFF
TRBJ1-2 15 TRBD1 TRBV6-6 many TGTGCCAGCAGTGTTGAGGACAGGGTAAACTATGGCTACACCTTC CASSVEDRVNYGYTF
TRBJ2-1 15 TRBD2 TRBV12-3/TRBV12-4 many TGTGCCAGCAATAAACCTGGGGGAGGGGTGGATGAGCAGTTCTTC CASNKPGGGVDEQFF
TRBJ2-7 16 . TRBV6-5 many TGTGCCAGCAGTTACCGATTGGGACTGACAGACTACGAGCAGTACTTC CASSYRLGLTDYEQYF
TRBJ2-5 17 . TRBV4-1 few TGCGCCAGCAGCCAAGATCTGGGGGGGGCCATCCAAGAGACCCAGTACTTC CASSQDLGGAIQETQYF
TRBJ2-2 16 TRBD2 TRBV20-1 . TGCAGTGCTAGAGATCGGAGAACTAGCGGGAGGGGGGAGCTGTTTTTT CSARDRRTSGRGELFF
TRBJ2-7 14 . TRBV11-2 few TGTGCCAGCAGCTTCCCCCAGTCGGTGATGGAGCAGTACTTC CASSFPQSVMEQYF
TRBJ2-2 17 TRBD2 TRBV2 many TGTGCCAGCAGGGGGCTAGCGGGAGGGCCTGGCACCGGGGAGCTGTTTTTT CASRGLAGGPGTGELFF
TRBJ2-1 14 . TRBV5-1 . TGCGCCAGCAGCTTGGCCTTTTTCGGGTATGAGCAGTTCTTC CASSLAFFGYEQFF
TRBJ1-1 12 . TRBV6-2/TRBV6-3 many TGTGCCAGCAGTGTACGGACAGTTGAAGCTTTCTTT CASSVRTVEAFF
TRBJ2-7 13 . TRBV5-1 few TGCGCCAGCAGCCCAGCCGACCCCATCGAGCAGTACTTC CASSPADPIEQYF
TRBJ2-3 15 TRBD1 TRBV9 few TGTGCCAGCAGCGCAGTAGGACAGGGGGCAAATACGCAGTATTTT CASSAVGQGANTQYF